This TCR beta chain is from a study of T cells after yellow fever vaccination. Between the trimmed V and J ends, which lost 2 bases and 0 bases, there was a span of 6 bases. Germline lookup yields CDR1 SGDLS and CDR2 YYNGEE. The CDR3 loop spans 14 amino acids. Via MiXCR, TCRdb re-called the 5' RACE reads, giving one row per CDR3 protein. The sample includes approximately 340,000 distinct CDR3 sequences, 8.7% of them seen just once. This chain joins TRBV9 and TRBJ1-3; D is unresolved. The specimen was PBMCs, collected on the day of the first yellow fever vaccination. This TCR was recovered from a man aged 18-30 years who received the YFV17D yellow fever vaccine. CDR3 sequence (DNA): TGTGCCAGCAGCGTCGTGGACTCTGGAAACACCATATATTTT. Protein: CASSVVDSGNTIYF.